This TCR beta chain came from a study of blood T cell repertoires in COVID-19. Per the original data handling: Using reference gene primer amplification, nucleated cell counts were estimated. The table came from immunoSEQ multiplex PCR; TCRdb's copy has only in-frame clones and leaves some out. The V and J calls and clone size come from that table; D and trimming were worked out from the DNA. In the table there are some 30,000 clones, more than 70% of which are singletons. The material sequenced was peripheral blood. The sequence came from a human donor with active COVID-19. The donor label of this sample is uncertain.

The CDR3 nucleotides are TGTGCCAGCAGCACCCGAGTACTAGCGGGGGGGAAGGAGACCCAGTACTTC. Residues: CASSTRVLAGGKETQYF. The V call is TRBV9, the J call TRBJ2-5; 13 bases agree with TRBD2. V was pared by 4 bases and J by 5 bases, with 11 bases of the junction left unmatched. CDR3 length: 17 residues. Germline CDR1 is SGDLS and CDR2 is YYNGEE.